This is a list of T cell receptor beta chains from one sample in a study of OX40 agonist ivuxolimab in advanced cancers. Some clones are missing from TCRdb's copy, which holds only in-frame ones; the method was immunoSEQ multiplex PCR. This repertoire shows around 70,000 clones, about nine tenths found once; its top ten account for around 2%. The sample consisted of CD4+ or CD8+ T cells sorted from blood, taken in a trial of the OX40 agonist ivuxolimab. The receptors stem from an adult with an advanced solid tumor such as melanoma, head and neck, liver or kidney cancer. Each CDR3 is given without its conserved first and last residue. The order of the fields is D gene, J gene, clone size, V gene, CDR3 protein. The D gene is left open where the match is weak. Clone size is not always given. Where it is, it says once, few, many or a class for expanded clones.

D: .
J: TRBJ2-5
size: .
V: TRBV20-1
CDR3: SAISRETQY

D: TRBD1
J: TRBJ1-2
size: .
V: TRBV11-2
CDR3: ASSSSDRVDGYT

D: .
J: TRBJ2-7
size: .
V: TRBV15
CDR3: ATSGSGTKNYEQY

D: TRBD1
J: TRBJ1-4
size: .
V: TRBV18
CDR3: ASSPGQGTEKLF

D: TRBD2
J: TRBJ2-3
size: .
V: TRBV5-1
CDR3: ASSAGPSGRSTDTQY

D: TRBD1
J: TRBJ2-1
size: .
V: TRBV27
CDR3: ASSHRQGDYNEQF

D: TRBD1
J: TRBJ1-6
size: .
V: TRBV30
CDR3: AWKGQDSPLH

D: .
J: TRBJ2-3
size: .
V: TRBV18
CDR3: ASSRTVTSTDTQY

D: TRBD1
J: TRBJ1-3
size: medium-sized
V: TRBV11-1
CDR3: ASSLSGTDSGNTIY

D: .
J: TRBJ1-6
size: .
V: TRBV6-6
CDR3: ASSSKTGTADSPLH

D: .
J: TRBJ2-4
size: .
V: TRBV28
CDR3: ASSYRGLEAKNIQY

D: .
J: TRBJ2-7
size: .
V: TRBV21-1
CDR3: ASSTGQDEQY

D: TRBD1
J: TRBJ1-6
size: few
V: TRBV2
CDR3: ASKLRDRILSPLH

D: TRBD1
J: TRBJ1-1
size: .
V: TRBV11-3
CDR3: ASSRDRGNTEAF

D: .
J: TRBJ2-7
size: .
V: TRBV27
CDR3: ASSHRATDEQY

D: .
J: TRBJ2-7
size: .
V: TRBV7-2
CDR3: ASSLDRWGLNNEQY

D: .
J: TRBJ1-2
size: .
V: TRBV7-2
CDR3: ASSLGGFLGYT

D: .
J: TRBJ1-6
size: .
V: TRBV6-5
CDR3: ASSYSVQAASPLH

D: .
J: TRBJ2-6
size: .
V: TRBV27
CDR3: ASSLVNSGANVLT

D: .
J: TRBJ1-1
size: .
V: TRBV13
CDR3: ASSRGRPRMNTEAF